Below are 26 T cell receptor beta chains sequenced from a single sample in a study of T cells in Graves' hyperthyroidism and ophthalmopathy. TCR beta CDR3 sequences were amplified from RNA transcripts. A set of HTBI primers served as the primers for a first-round RT-PCR of the TCR CDR3. TCRdb re-derived calls from the multiplex PCR reads in MiXCR, one entry per CDR3 protein. The sample consists of about 560,000 distinct CDR3 sequences, over 15% of them appearing once. The sample comprised blood. The receptors stem from a young woman with Graves' hyperthyroidism.

This clonotype was observed at least ten times. The chain joins TRBV6-5 to TRBJ1-2; possible D gene TRBD1, 6 bases. The germline gives CDR1 MNHEY, CDR2 SVGAGI. The CDR3 runs to 15 residues. Between the trimmed V and J ends, which lost 2 bases and 4 bases, there was a span of 14 bases. CDR3 sequence reads: CASSYAAGETYGYTF. CDR3 in DNA: TGTGCCAGCAGTTACGCGGCAGGGGAAACCTATGGCTACACCTTC.

This clonotype has a single count. The chain joins TRBV7-2 to TRBJ1-3, with D uncertain. Germline CDR1 is SGHTA and CDR2 is FQGNSA. CDR3 length equals 16 residues. Trimming removed 5 bases at V and 0 bases at J, with 14 bases between. The CDR3 sequence: CASSRRRMFSGNTIYF. CDR3 nucleotides: TGTGCCAGCAGCCGTAGGCGAATGTTCTCTGGAAACACCATATATTTT. The full variable domain, rest sourced from reference TRBV7-2 and TRBJ1-3, is GAGVSQSPSNKVTEKGKDVELRCDPISGHTALYWYRQSLGQGLEFLIYFQGNSAPDKSGLPSDRFSAERTGGSVSTLTIQRTQQEDSAVYLCASSRRRMFSGNTIYFGEGSWLTVV.

This clonotype was seen a few times. V usage is TRBV7-9 and J usage is TRBJ2-7, with a weak D call TRBD2 (6 bases). Germline CDR1 is SEHNR and CDR2 is FQNEAQ (reference sequence). The CDR3 contains 13 residues. Trimming removed 3 bases at V and 6 bases at J, with 12 bases between. CDR3 in amino acids: CASSFGTPSEQYF. The CDR3, as DNA: TGTGCCAGCAGCTTCGGGACTCCCTCCGAGCAGTACTTC. Full variable domain (rest looked up from reference TRBV7-9 and TRBJ2-7): DTGVSQNPRHKITKRGQNVTFRCDPISEHNRLYWYRQTLGQGPEFLTYFQNEAQLEKSRLLSDRFSAERPKGSFSTLEIQRTEQGDSAMYLCASSFGTPSEQYFGPGTRLTVT.

This clonotype was recorded many times. CDR3 amino acids: CASSLQVQPQHF. The CDR3 DNA reads as TGTGCCAGCAGTTTACAGGTTCAGCCCCAGCATTTT. This sequence joins TRBV28 and TRBJ1-5; D ambiguous. V was cut by 2 bases and J by 6 bases, with 5 bases left in between. This CDR3 spans 12 amino acids. CDR1 is MDHEN, CDR2 SYDVKM, per germline.

This clonotype was counted at least ten times. The chain links TRBV12-3 or TRBV12-4 to TRBJ1-3, with unresolved D. The CDR3 runs to 15 residues. V was pared by 4 bases and J by 0 bases, with 10 bases between. The CDR3 DNA reads as TGTGCCAGCAGTTGGTCTGGAGTCTCTGGAAACACCATATATTTT. Translating gives CASSWSGVSGNTIYF.

This clonotype showed up just a few times. The chain recombines TRBV9 with TRBJ2-5; D may be TRBD1 (5 bases). The CDR3 is made up of 17 amino acids. Deletions cut 0 bases from V and 5 bases from J, with 20 bases between. The germline V gene has CDR1 SGDLS and CDR2 YYNGEE. CDR3 sequence (DNA): TGTGCCAGCAGCGTAGTTGGGTTGACCTACCCAGGGGAGACCCAGTACTTC. It encodes CASSVVGLTYPGETQYF.

This clonotype was detected many times. The V call is TRBV13, the J call TRBJ1-3, with TRBD1 matching over 7 bases. V was pared by 5 bases and J by 7 bases, with 8 bases of the junction left unmatched. The CDR3 extends over 14 amino acids. CDR1 and CDR2 from the germline V gene are PRHDT and FYEKMQ (reference sequence). CDR3 region: CASSRQGMRNTIYF. The CDR3 DNA reads as TGTGCCAGCAGCCGACAGGGAATGAGGAACACCATATATTTT.

V usage is TRBV28 and J usage is TRBJ1-1; the match to TRBD1 covers 12 bases. Per germline, CDR1 MDHEN and CDR2 SYDVKM. The CDR3 sequence is 12 residues long. The trim removed 8 bases at V and 7 bases at J, leaving 2 bases unmatched. The CDR3 here is CASGTGGIEAFF. The CDR3 region has the DNA TGTGCCAGCGGGACAGGGGGCATTGAAGCTTTCTTT.

This clonotype was counted between two and nine times. The chain combines TRBV29-1 with TRBJ2-7; TRBD2 matches at 13 bases. The junction had 8 bases not matched to a gene; V was cut back by 4 bases and J by 2 bases. The CDR3 sequence is 16 residues long. Germline loops: CDR1 SQVTM, CDR2 ANQGSEA. CDR3 sequence reads: CSVGSLAGGLAYEQYF. The CDR3 DNA reads as TGCAGCGTTGGTTCACTAGCGGGAGGGCTAGCCTACGAGCAGTACTTC.

The chain links TRBV18 to TRBJ1-2; D not certain. Germline CDR1 and CDR2: KGHSH and LQKENI. CDR3 length: 14 residues. Trimming shortened V by 1 base and J by 1 base, and 7 bases separated the two germline ends. CDR3 nucleotides: TGTGCCAGCTCACCACGGGGAATTAACTATGGCTACACCTTC. Protein sequence: CASSPRGINYGYTF.

This clonotype was detected many times. The rearrangement links TRBV11-3 to TRBJ2-5; unclear D gene. CDR3 length equals 16 residues. V shed 4 bases and J shed 2 bases, with 17 bases lying between them. From germline, CDR1 is SGHNT and CDR2 YENEEA. The CDR3 DNA reads as TGTGCCAGCAGCTCATACCAAGGGTTTGGGCAAGAGACCCAGTACTTC. Protein: CASSSYQGFGQETQYF.

This clonotype has ten or more counts. The chain is built from TRBV28 and TRBJ2-3; D not resolved. The CDR3 consists of 13 residues. In germline, CDR1 is MDHEN, CDR2 SYDVKM. V was trimmed by 5 bases and J by 0 bases, leaving 6 bases between them. CDR3 in amino acids: CASSLPSTDTQYF. The CDR3 nucleotides are TGTGCCAGCAGTCTCCCTAGCACAGATACGCAGTATTTT.

This clonotype appeared many times. The chain carries TRBV7-2 and TRBJ2-7; 14 bases line up with TRBD2. This CDR3 contains 14 residues. Germline loops: CDR1 SGHTA, CDR2 FQGNSA. Unmatched junction bases numbered 6, after V lost 4 bases and J lost 10 bases. CDR3 residues: CASSSGLAGVNQYF. The DNA of the CDR3 is TGTGCCAGCAGCTCGGGACTAGCGGGAGTGAATCAGTACTTC.

This chain's CDR3 is CASSVGTGGFETQYF. The CDR3 DNA follows: TGTGCCAGTAGTGTCGGGACAGGGGGCTTCGAGACCCAGTACTTC. V usage is TRBV19 and J usage is TRBJ2-5, with 12 bases that match TRBD1. CDR3 length: 15 amino acids. V lost 5 bases to trimming and J lost 5 bases; unmatched junction nucleotides: 6. CDR1 is LNHDA, CDR2 SQIVND, per germline (reference sequence).

The chain carries TRBV20-1 and TRBJ2-3; D is possibly TRBD2 (6 bases). This CDR3 contains 15 residues. Germline CDR1 and CDR2: DFQATT and SNEGSKA (reference sequence). V shed 3 bases and J shed 0 bases, with 13 bases lying between them. The CDR3 DNA reads as TGCAGTGCTAGTCCCCTAGCGAGAAGCACAGATACGCAGTATTTT. This gives the protein CSASPLARSTDTQYF.

Many counts were recorded for this clonotype. The rearrangement links TRBV6-1 to TRBJ1-1; D is unclear. The CDR3 loop spans 12 amino acids. V lost 0 bases and J 7 bases, leaving 6 bases between the germline ends. The germline V gene has CDR1 MNHNS and CDR2 SASEGT. This chain's CDR3 is CASSEAGSEAFF. The CDR3 bases are TGTGCCAGCAGTGAAGCAGGCAGTGAAGCTTTCTTT.

This clonotype was observed a handful of times. One end of the junction does not line up with germline, which may come from a read error. The V gene is TRBV20-1, the J gene TRBJ2-7; 12 positions match TRBD2. Germline V gives CDR1 DFQATT, CDR2 SNEGSKA (reference sequence). This CDR3 spans 15 amino acids. CDR3 DNA: TGCGGTGCCCTGGACCTAGCGGGAGGGATCTACGAGCAGTACTTC. It encodes CGALDLAGGIYEQYF.

This clonotype was picked up a small number of times. The V call is TRBV6-1, the J call TRBJ1-2; 10 nucleotides match TRBD1. The CDR3 runs 15 residues. Germline-derived CDR1 and CDR2 are MNHNS and SASEGT. The V and J ends lost 5 bases and 1 base, in that order; junction bases with no gene match: 4. The DNA of the CDR3 is TGTGCCAGCAGTCGAGGACAGGGGGGTAACTATGGCTACACCTTC. This codes for CASSRGQGGNYGYTF.

There are many counts of this clonotype. V gene TRBV12-3 or TRBV12-4 combines with J gene TRBJ2-7; D perhaps matches TRBD2 (6 bases). CDR3 length: 14 residues. The germline V and J ends were trimmed by 3 bases and 5 bases, with 14 bases remaining between them. The CDR3 region is CASSLPWGRNEQYF. CDR3 bases: TGTGCCAGCAGTTTGCCATGGGGGAGGAACGAGCAGTACTTC.

This clonotype was counted ten times or more. The gene calls are TRBV20-1 and TRBJ2-1, with 8 bases aligning to TRBD2. CDR3 length equals 14 residues. Germline values: CDR1 DFQATT, CDR2 SNEGSKA (reference sequence). J gave up 7 bases and V 2 bases, and 7 bases lay outside the gene matches. CDR3 nucleotides: TGCAGTGCTAGAATACTAGCGGACCTAAATGAGCAGTTCTTC. It specifies CSARILADLNEQFF.

This clonotype was found many times. The chain employs TRBV3-1 and TRBJ1-2, with TRBD1 as a possible D gene (5 bases). The germline CDR1 and CDR2 sequences are LGHDT and YNNKEL (reference sequence). The CDR3 loop spans 13 amino acids. V lost 5 bases to trimming and J lost 2 bases, with 9 bases between them. The CDR3 here is CASSWDANYGYTF. In nucleotides, the CDR3 is TGTGCCAGCAGCTGGGACGCCAACTATGGCTACACCTTC.

Many counts were recorded for this clonotype. This chain joins TRBV4-1 and TRBJ1-2, with D perhaps TRBD1 (5 bases). The CDR3 sequence is 14 residues long. The germline CDR1 and CDR2 sequences are MGHRA and YSYEKL. V was cut by 3 bases and J by 4 bases, with 12 bases left in between. The CDR3 DNA reads TGCGCCAGCAGCCAGTATCGGGGGATCTATGGCTACACCTTC. Translation: CASSQYRGIYGYTF.

This clonotype was counted only a few times. The rearrangement links TRBV20-1 to TRBJ1-2; D not certain. The V gene lost 6 bases and the J gene lost 4 bases, with 15 bases spanning the gap. Looked up from germline, CDR1 is DFQATT and CDR2 is SNEGSKA (reference sequence). The CDR3 is 13 residues long. The CDR3 here is CSAPLAERYGYTF. In DNA, the CDR3 is TGCAGTGCCCCGTTGGCAGAACGCTATGGCTACACCTTC.

This clonotype was observed a few times. This sequence joins TRBV5-1 and TRBJ2-1, with D hard to call. Looked up from germline, CDR1 is SGHRS and CDR2 is YFSETQ. The CDR3 runs 14 residues. Deletions cut 6 bases from V and 7 bases from J, with 17 bases between. The chain's CDR3 is CASTPPRPPNEQFF. The DNA of the CDR3 is TGCGCCAGCACCCCTCCAAGGCCCCCGAATGAGCAGTTCTTC.

This clonotype was observed at least ten times. This rearrangement joins TRBV5-4 to TRBJ2-1, with TRBD1 identical over 12 bases. The CDR3 contains 16 residues. Germline V gene data show CDR1 as SGHNT and CDR2 as YYREEE (reference sequence). V shed 2 bases, J shed 7 bases, and the junction held 7 bases outside the gene matches. This CDR3 reads CASSFEGDRGRNEQFF. The DNA for the CDR3 is TGTGCCAGCAGCTTCGAGGGGGACAGGGGGCGGAATGAGCAGTTCTTC.

This clonotype was observed at least ten times. The CDR3: CASSLSHRTSYEQYF. CDR3 nucleotides: TGTGCCAGCAGTTTAAGTCACCGGACTTCCTACGAGCAGTACTTC. The chain is built from TRBV27 and TRBJ2-7; D possibly corresponds to TRBD2 (5 bases). The ends were cut back, 2 bases at V and 1 base at J, with 12 bases in the middle. Germline V lookup: CDR1 MNHEY, CDR2 SMNVEV (reference sequence). The CDR3 loop spans 15 amino acids.